The 8 T cell receptor beta chains reported below all come from one sample, sequenced in a study of radiotherapy plus CTLA-4 blockade in lung cancer. The method was immunoSEQ multiplex PCR; TCRdb's version includes in-frame clones alone and lacks a portion of them. The sample has approximately 94,000 clones, 82% seen once. The sample here was peripheral blood, taken from a patient treated with radiotherapy plus ipilimumab. The origin of the receptors is a human donor with non-small cell lung cancer that progressed on radiotherapy plus ipilimumab.

This clone was counted a few times. V is TRBV23-1 and J is TRBJ2-1; D might be TRBD2 (5 bases). TRBV23-1 is reported as an ORF; its role is uncertain. The CDR3 loop spans 12 amino acids. With 0 bases removed from V and 10 bases from J, the gap between germline ends came to 7 bases. This CDR3 is CASSQSWREQFF. The DNA for the CDR3 is TGCGCCAGCAGTCAATCGTGGAGGGAGCAGTTCTTC.

This rearrangement joins TRBV7-9 to TRBJ1-2; D is undetermined. CDR3 size: 13 residues. Per germline, CDR1 SEHNR and CDR2 FQNEAQ (reference sequence). Trimming cost V 6 bases and J 2 bases, with 10 bases left between them. CDR3 in DNA: TGTGCCAGCAGTCGGACGGACAACTATGGCTACACCTTC. It yields the protein CASSRTDNYGYTF.

The rearrangement joins TRBV28 to TRBJ1-1, with D maybe TRBD1 (6 bases). There are 13 residues in the CDR3. Per the germline V gene, CDR1 is MDHEN and CDR2 is SYDVKM. The V end was cut by 5 bases, the J end by 2 bases, with 9 bases between. CDR3 sequence (DNA): TGTGCCAGCAGTCGGGACAAAAACACTGAAGCTTTCTTT. Translating it yields CASSRDKNTEAFF.

The rearrangement links TRBV30 to TRBJ1-1, with 8 bases fitting TRBD1. Per germline, CDR1 GTSNPN and CDR2 SVGIG (reference sequence). CDR3 length equals 13 residues. V lost 2 bases and J lost 4; bases outside the gene matches: 3. The CDR3, as DNA: TGTGCCTGGAGTAGGACAGGGTTCACTGAAGCTTTCTTT. It translates to CAWSRTGFTEAFF.

The rearrangement uses TRBV5-1 and TRBJ2-1; D is unresolved. Trimming cost V 2 bases and J 6 bases, with 12 bases left between them. CDR3 length equals 14 residues. Germline V CDR1 and CDR2: SGHRS, YFSETQ. CDR3 nucleotide sequence: TGCGCCAGCAGCTTCGTTGATTTGGTCAATGAGCAGTTCTTC. Encoded protein: CASSFVDLVNEQFF.

The CDR3 here is CASSLRGATEAFF. The CDR3 DNA is TGTGCCAGCAGCTTAAGGGGGGCCACTGAAGCTTTCTTT. The V gene is TRBV11-3, the J gene TRBJ1-1; D might be TRBD1 (6 bases). V was shortened by 2 bases and J by 4 bases, with 8 bases between the two germline ends. This CDR3 is built from 13 residues. The V gene's germline CDR1 is SGHNT and CDR2 YENEEA.

The chain links TRBV13 to TRBJ1-4, with D tentatively TRBD1 (5 bases). The CDR3 spans 13 residues. Per the germline V gene, CDR1 is PRHDT and CDR2 is FYEKMQ (reference sequence). V gave up 4 bases and J gave up 7 bases, with 10 bases separating them. The CDR3 DNA follows: TGTGCCAGCAGCTCGGGGGGTTCTGAAAAACTGTTTTTT. Translated: CASSSGGSEKLFF.

The V gene is TRBV14, the J gene TRBJ2-7, with D possibly matching TRBD2 (6 bases). The germline V gene encodes CDR1 SGHDN and CDR2 FVKESK. Trimming left V 0 bases short and J 6 bases short, with 15 bases between. CDR3 length: 15 residues. The chain's CDR3 is CASSQDGSGSREQYF. The CDR3 DNA reads TGTGCCAGCAGCCAAGATGGTTCCGGGAGTCGCGAGCAGTACTTC.